Shown below are 20 T cell receptor beta chains from a single sample sequenced in a study of OX40 agonist ivuxolimab in advanced cancers. TCRdb keeps only in-frame clones here, not all; method: immunoSEQ multiplex PCR. Here the sample spans 30,000 to 35,000 clones, 65% to 85% being singletons. The sequencing here drew on CD4+ or CD8+ T cells sorted from blood, taken in a trial of the OX40 agonist ivuxolimab. All receptors derive from an adult with an advanced solid tumor such as melanoma, head and neck, liver or kidney cancer.

Concerning this clone: This specimen includes other DNA sequences encoding the same CDR3. This rearrangement joins TRBV7-9 to TRBJ1-5; a possible D gene is TRBD1 (6 bases). The CDR3 spans 14 residues. With 2 bases removed from V and 2 bases from J, the gap between germline ends came to 7 bases. Germline V lookup: CDR1 SEHNR, CDR2 FQNEAQ (reference sequence). DNA for the CDR3: TGTGCCAGCAGCTTATCAGGGGGCAATCAGCCCCAGCATTTT. This encodes CASSLSGGNQPQHF.

This chain connects TRBV11-2 to TRBJ2-7; 8 bases fit TRBD1. V lost 5 bases to trimming and J lost 3 bases; unmatched junction nucleotides: 3. The CDR3 covers 13 residues. The germline V gene encodes CDR1 SGHAT and CDR2 FQNNGV. CDR3 amino acids: CASSLGTGYEQYF. CDR3 DNA: TGTGCCAGCAGCCTAGGGACAGGCTACGAGCAGTACTTC.

This chain links TRBV30 with TRBJ1-1; tentative D call: TRBD1 (6 bases). Between the trimmed V and J ends, which lost 1 base and 7 bases, there was a span of 16 bases. This CDR3 spans 14 amino acids. The germline CDR1 and CDR2 sequences are GTSNPN and SVGIG (reference sequence). Written as DNA, the CDR3 is TGTGCCTGGAGTGGAGAGGACAGTCAGAGTGAAGCTTTCTTT. Translation: CAWSGEDSQSEAFF.

The J gene is TRBJ1-1, the V gene TRBV5-1; TRBD1 matches at 7 bases. Germline CDR1 SGHRS, CDR2 YFSETQ. CDR3 size: 14 residues. The ends lost 0 bases at V and 2 bases at J; junction bases unmatched: 1. The CDR3 here is CASSLGDSNTEAFF. The CDR3, as DNA: TGCGCCAGCAGCTTGGGGGACAGCAACACTGAAGCTTTCTTT.

About this clone: Within the sample, other DNA sequences also encode this same CDR3. This chain links TRBV5-1 with TRBJ2-7, with D perhaps being TRBD1 or TRBD2 (7 bases each). The CDR3 is 14 amino acids. V was shortened by 3 bases and J by 4 bases, with 14 bases between the two germline ends. The germline V gene has CDR1 SGHRS and CDR2 YFSETQ. CDR3: CASSSGQGGYEQYF. CDR3 coding DNA: TGCGCCAGCAGCTCTGGGCAGGGGGGGTACGAGCAGTACTTC.

The CDR3 DNA is TGTGCCAGCAGCTCCTCCGCTCCCAATGAGCAGTTCTTC. It codes for CASSSSAPNEQFF. The rearrangement uses TRBV5-8 and TRBJ2-1; D ambiguous. The CDR3 loop spans 13 amino acids. CDR1 and CDR2 (germline): SGHTS, YDEGEE. The V end lost 3 bases, the J end lost 6 bases, and 10 bases lay between the germline ends.

The CDR3 protein is CASQGARELFF. CDR3 DNA: TGTGCCAGCCAGGGGGCGCGGGAGCTGTTTTTT. The chain combines TRBV11-3 with TRBJ2-2, with TRBD1 identical over 8 bases. V shed 8 bases and J 9 bases; nucleotides not matched to a gene: 2. This CDR3 contains 11 residues. Germline CDR1 is SGHNT and CDR2 is YENEEA.

The CDR3 sequence: CASSVGQSYEQYF. DNA for the CDR3: TGTGCCAGCAGCGTAGGACAGTCCTACGAGCAGTACTTC. The V gene is TRBV9, the J gene TRBJ2-7, with TRBD1 as a possible D gene (5 bases). The V end was cut by 0 bases, the J end by 1 base, with 5 bases between. Germline loops: CDR1 SGDLS, CDR2 YYNGEE. The CDR3 is made up of 13 amino acids.

This chain joins TRBV14 and TRBJ2-7, with D unclear. Between the trimmed V and J ends, which lost 1 base and 4 bases, there was a span of 11 bases. CDR3 size: 14 residues. Germline assignment: CDR1 SGHDN and CDR2 FVKESK. CDR3 DNA: TGTGCCAGCAGCCAAGGGATTCGTGGGTACGAGCAGTACTTC. Protein sequence: CASSQGIRGYEQYF.

This rearrangement joins TRBV28 to TRBJ2-1, with D maybe TRBD1 (6 bases). V lost 3 bases to trimming and J lost 4 bases, with 13 bases between them. Germline V gene data show CDR1 as MDHEN and CDR2 as SYDVKM. The CDR3 is 15 residues long. The CDR3, as DNA: TGTGCCAGCAGTTTGGTGGCAACAGGGTACAATGAGCAGTTCTTC. Translating it yields CASSLVATGYNEQFF.

This clone was counted once. The V and J genes are TRBV5-6 and TRBJ2-1, with D uncertain. The germline V and J ends were trimmed by 0 bases and 4 bases, with 8 bases remaining between them. There are 14 residues in the CDR3. Germline CDR1 reads SGHDT; CDR2 reads YYEEEE. DNA for the CDR3: TGTGCCAGCAGCTTGGGGGCCGGATACAATGAGCAGTTCTTC. Translated: CASSLGAGYNEQFF.

The chain recombines TRBV11-3 with TRBJ2-7; 10 positions agree with TRBD2. Germline trimming cut 5 bases from V and 5 bases from J; bases unmatched to any gene: 9. There are 15 residues in the CDR3. Germline V lookup: CDR1 SGHNT, CDR2 YENEEA. In nucleotides, the CDR3 is TGTGCCAGCAGCCCACTAGCGGGGTCCCTAGACGAGCAGTACTTC. Translation gives CASSPLAGSLDEQYF.

The chain has TRBV7-9 and TRBJ2-7, with 7 positions matching TRBD1. V shed 7 bases, J shed 3 bases, and the junction held 9 bases outside the gene matches. The V gene's germline CDR1 is SEHNR and CDR2 FQNEAQ (reference sequence). This CDR3 is built from 14 residues. In DNA form, the CDR3 reads TGTGCCAGCACCTTGACAGGGTCAGGCTACGAGCAGTACTTC. Protein sequence: CASTLTGSGYEQYF.

V is TRBV10-3 and J is TRBJ1-2, with 7 positions matching TRBD1. Per the germline V gene, CDR1 is ENHRY and CDR2 is SYGVKD. The V gene end was trimmed by 10 bases and the J gene end by 2 bases; junction bases not matched to a gene: 7. This CDR3 comprises 13 residues. CDR3 bases: TGTGCCACAGGGGAACAGGGGAACTATGGCTACACCTTC. Amino acids: CATGEQGNYGYTF.

The chain couples TRBV7-9 to TRBJ1-5; TRBD1 aligns across 11 bases. This CDR3 spans 16 amino acids. Germline V CDR1 and CDR2: SEHNR, FQNEAQ (reference sequence). Germline trimming cut 1 base from V and 6 bases from J; bases unmatched to any gene: 5. The DNA of the CDR3 is TGTGCCAGCAGCTTAGGGGGACAGGGGGACGGTCAGCCCCAGCATTTT. Its protein product is CASSLGGQGDGQPQHF.

This chain uses TRBV11-2 with TRBJ1-1; D perhaps matches TRBD1 (5 bases). Germline assignment: CDR1 SGHAT and CDR2 FQNNGV. The CDR3 is 14 residues long. V lost 5 bases and J lost 3, with 13 bases in between. CDR3 bases: TGTGCCAGCAGCCCATCCATGGGGGACACTGAAGCTTTCTTT. It translates to CASSPSMGDTEAFF.

This chain connects TRBV15 to TRBJ1-5; D is possibly TRBD1 (5 bases). This CDR3 has 16 amino acids. V was pared by 3 bases and J by 3 bases, with 15 bases between. Germline assignment: CDR1 LNHNV and CDR2 YYDKDF (reference sequence). As DNA, the CDR3 is TGTGCCACCAGCAGGAGGGCAGGGCTGGTCAATCAGCCCCAGCATTTT. Its protein is CATSRRAGLVNQPQHF.

The CDR3 protein is CSARQGPNEQYF. The DNA for the CDR3 is TGCAGCGCCAGACAGGGCCCTAACGAGCAGTACTTC. This chain links TRBV29-1 with TRBJ2-7; TRBD1 matches at 7 bases. The germline V gene has CDR1 SQVTM and CDR2 ANQGSEA. This CDR3 is 12 amino acids long. Trimming took 7 bases from V and 5 from J; bases not matched to a gene: 8.

The CDR3: CASSPPGVVPFF. CDR3 sequence (DNA): TGCGCCAGCAGCCCACCCGGGGTAGTACCGTTCTTC. V and J are TRBV4-1 and TRBJ2-1; D perhaps matches TRBD2 (5 bases). This CDR3 has 12 amino acids. V gave up 4 bases and J gave up 15 bases, with 16 bases separating them. CDR1 is MGHRA and CDR2 is YSYEKL in the germline V gene.

A single count supports this clone. This rearrangement joins TRBV7-2 to TRBJ2-5; maybe TRBD2 (6 bases). Trimming pared 5 bases from V and 5 bases from J, leaving 18 bases between. This CDR3 has 15 amino acids. Germline CDR1 and CDR2: SGHTA and FQGNSA. The chain's CDR3 is CASSHLTGAAETQYF. The CDR3 DNA reads as TGTGCCAGCAGCCACTTAACGGGAGCCGCGGAGACCCAGTACTTC.